This is a list of T cell receptor beta chains from one sample in a study of CD8 T cells in ankylosing spondylitis. TCRdb itself ran the 5' RACE reads through MiXCR, one entry per CDR3 protein. The data show under 850,000 distinct CDR3 sequences, with 15% to 20% seen just once and around 19% held by the top ten. The sample taken for sequencing was blood, either unsorted or a sorted T cell fraction (not recorded which). Receptors were obtained from a male donor with ankylosing spondylitis. Each CDR3 is given with its conserved first and last residue. The order of the fields is D gene, V gene, J gene, clone size, CDR3 DNA, CDR3 protein. D genes are given only for firm matches. Not all rows give a size; the values are once, few, many and, for expanded clones, a class.

TRBD1,TRBV20-1,TRBJ1-1,many,TGCAGTGCTAGAGATACGGGACAGGGCACAATGAACACTGAAGCTTTCTTT,CSARDTGQGTMNTEAFF
TRBD1,TRBV20-1,TRBJ2-1,.,TGCAGTGCTAGAGACGCGACAGGGGAACAACCGTTCTTC,CSARDATGEQPFF
TRBD1,TRBV7-9,TRBJ2-7,.,TGTGCCAGCAGCTTACTACCCGGGACAGGGGTATTTGAGCAGTACTTC,CASSLLPGTGVFEQYF
.,TRBV6-5,TRBJ2-5,.,TGTGCCAGCAGTTCGGGGGTGACCCAGTACTTC,CASSSGVTQYF
.,TRBV9,TRBJ2-1,.,TGTGCCAGCAGCGTATTCGATGGCGCGGTGGGCGGTCATGAGCAGTTCTTC,CASSVFDGAVGGHEQFF
.,TRBV5-6,TRBJ1-2,few,TGTGCCATCAGCCCGGGCCTTAACTATGGCTACACCTTC,CAISPGLNYGYTF
.,TRBV7-9,TRBJ2-4,.,TGTGCCAGCAGCTTATTGGATTTAGCCAAAAACATTCAGTACTTC,CASSLLDLAKNIQYF
.,TRBV7-8,TRBJ1-6,.,TGTGCCAGCAGCACTCGGACCGGACTAGGTTCACCCCTCCACTTT,CASSTRTGLGSPLHF
TRBD2,TRBV4-3,TRBJ2-7,many,TGCGCCAGCAGCCGCACTAGCGGGGGGATCTACGAGCAGTACTTC,CASSRTSGGIYEQYF
TRBD1,TRBV20-1,TRBJ1-1,.,TGCAGTGCTAGAGCAGGGGGCGAGGCTGTTGAAGCTTTCTTT,CSARAGGEAVEAFF
TRBD1,TRBV12-3/TRBV12-4,TRBJ1-5,.,TGTGCCAGCAGCAGGGGGCTTGGCAATCAGCCCCAGCATTTT,CASSRGLGNQPQHF
.,TRBV11-3,TRBJ2-1,.,TGTGCCAGCAGCTTAGAGGGGACCCCCTCCTACAATGAGCAGTTCTTC,CASSLEGTPSYNEQFF
.,TRBV7-8,TRBJ1-4,.,TGTGCCAGTCGACAGTCTGCAACTAATGAAAAACTGTTTTTT,CASRQSATNEKLFF
.,TRBV29-1,TRBJ2-1,.,TGCAGCGTTGAATCTCGAAATGAGCAGTTCTTC,CSVESRNEQFF
.,TRBV5-5,TRBJ1-1,few,TGTGCCAGCAGCTTACAGGGCGCAGTCACTGAAGCTTTCTTT,CASSLQGAVTEAFF
TRBD1,TRBV18,TRBJ2-7,many,TGTGCCAGCTCACAGAAGACAGGGGGAGAATACGAGCAGTACTTC,CASSQKTGGEYEQYF
.,TRBV27,TRBJ2-7,few,TGTGCCAGCAGTTTAAATGGACGGTTCTACGAGCAGTACTTC,CASSLNGRFYEQYF
.,TRBV11-2,TRBJ2-7,.,TGTGCCAGCAGCTTACAGGGGAAATCCTACGAGCAGTACTTC,CASSLQGKSYEQYF
.,TRBV28,TRBJ2-7,.,TGTGCCAGCAGTTTTCTGGAAGGGCAGAGGCTGTACTTC,CASSFLEGQRLYF
TRBD1,TRBV20-1,TRBJ2-7,.,TGCAGTGCCCGACGGTACAGGGGGAGCCCCTACGAGCAGTACTTC,CSARRYRGSPYEQYF
.,TRBV9,TRBJ2-3,.,TGTGCCAGCAGCGTAGGTGGTCGAACCTTTAGCACAGATACGCAGTATTTT,CASSVGGRTFSTDTQYF
.,TRBV19,TRBJ1-1,.,TGTGCCAGAAGTAACAGGGATGACACTGAAGCTTTCTTT,CARSNRDDTEAFF
TRBD2,TRBV7-8,TRBJ2-7,few,TGTGCCAGCAGCGCCCTTAGCGGGTTCAGCTCCTACGAGCAGTACTTC,CASSALSGFSSYEQYF
.,TRBV27,TRBJ2-7,.,TGTGCCAGCAGTGAGTTTGAATACTCCTACGAGCAGTACTTC,CASSEFEYSYEQYF
.,TRBV6-5,TRBJ2-3,few,TGTGCCAGCAGTTACTCGAGCCCAGGTGGGGGCACAGATACGCAGTATTTT,CASSYSSPGGGTDTQYF
.,TRBV20-1,TRBJ2-7,few,TGCAGTGCTAGAGACCTAGCAGGGCTGTACGAGCAGTACTTC,CSARDLAGLYEQYF
.,TRBV29-1,TRBJ2-1,few,TGCAGCGTTGTAGAGTGGGGCTATGAGCAGTTCTTC,CSVVEWGYEQFF
.,TRBV12-5,TRBJ1-1,.,TGTGCTAGTGGTTTGTGGGGGGGGGAGCCTGAAGCTTTCTTT,CASGLWGGEPEAFF
.,TRBV20-1,TRBJ2-1,.,TGCAGTGCCACCAGCCAGTTCTTC,CSATSQFF
.,TRBV3-1,TRBJ2-2,few,TGTGCCAGCAGCCAAGCAGAGGGGACGAACACCGGGGAGCTGTTTTTT,CASSQAEGTNTGELFF
TRBD2,TRBV11-1,TRBJ2-2,.,TGTGCCAGCAGCTTAAGCATTGGATTAGCGGGAAACACCGGGGAGCTGTTTTTT,CASSLSIGLAGNTGELFF
TRBD2,TRBV4-1,TRBJ2-1,.,TGCGCCAGCAGCTCTCCCCCGGGACTAGAGGTCGGGGAGCAGTTCTTC,CASSSPPGLEVGEQFF
.,TRBV20-1,TRBJ1-2,.,TGCAGTGCTAGAGAGGTGCCCAAAGCTAACTATGGCTACACCTTC,CSAREVPKANYGYTF
TRBD2,TRBV25-1,TRBJ2-1,.,TGTGCCAGCAGTGACCCCGGGGGAGGGTTCAATGAGCAGTTCTTC,CASSDPGGGFNEQFF
TRBD1,TRBV29-1,TRBJ2-1,.,TGCAGCGCATCGGGACAGGGAGGGTCCTACAATGAGCAGTTCTTC,CSASGQGGSYNEQFF
.,TRBV14,TRBJ2-2,few,TGTGCCAGCAGACATACGAACGGGGAGCTGTTTTTT,CASRHTNGELFF
.,TRBV20-1,TRBJ1-2,.,TGCAGTGCTACTCAGGGCCGGGGCTACACCTTC,CSATQGRGYTF
.,TRBV4-3,TRBJ1-5,few,TGCGCCAGCAGCAGGACCCGGGAGGGCAATCAGCCCCAGCATTTT,CASSRTREGNQPQHF
TRBD1,TRBV29-1,TRBJ2-7,few,TGCAGCGTTGCCACAGGGGGACGCGAGCAGTACTTC,CSVATGGREQYF
.,TRBV4-3,TRBJ2-1,.,TGCGCCAGCAGCAGTCGGCGGGACAACAATGAGCAGTTCTTC,CASSSRRDNNEQFF
.,TRBV4-3,TRBJ2-7,.,TGCGCCAGCAGCCAAGGAGGGGTCGGCCACGAGCAGTACTTC,CASSQGGVGHEQYF
.,TRBV4-2,TRBJ1-1,few,TGTGCCAGCAGCCAAGATCTGCGGACCACTGAAGCTTTCTTT,CASSQDLRTTEAFF
.,TRBV20-1,TRBJ1-1,few,TGCAGTGCTAGGATACGAGGGTTGGGGACGAACACTGAAGCTTTCTTT,CSARIRGLGTNTEAFF
TRBD1,TRBV7-7,TRBJ1-6,few,TGTGCTAGCGCCCGGGACAGCAATTCACCCCTCCACTTT,CASARDSNSPLHF
TRBD2,TRBV4-1,TRBJ2-1,few,TGCGCCAGCAGCCAATTTCCGGGACTAGCGGACTACAATGAGCAGTTCTTC,CASSQFPGLADYNEQFF
.,TRBV29-1,TRBJ1-4,few,TGCAGCGTTGAAAAGATAGACCCGAATGAAAAACTGTTTTTT,CSVEKIDPNEKLFF
TRBD1,TRBV28,TRBJ2-7,many,TGTGCCAGCAGCTGGACAGGTTTCGACGGGACCTACGAGCAGTACTTC,CASSWTGFDGTYEQYF
TRBD2,TRBV5-1,TRBJ2-5,.,TGCGCCAGCAGCTTGAATCCTAGCGGGGGGACGTACCAAGAGACCCAGTACTTC,CASSLNPSGGTYQETQYF
.,TRBV5-1,TRBJ2-1,few,TGCGCCAGCAGCTTGGAACAGGACTCCTACAATGAGCAGTTCTTC,CASSLEQDSYNEQFF